These 18 T cell receptor beta chains were all obtained from the same sample, sequenced in a study of blood T cell repertoires in COVID-19. TCRdb's copy holds only in-frame clones and misses some; the assay was immunoSEQ multiplex PCR. The sample records fewer than 30,000 clones, about 71% being singletons. The sequenced sample consisted of peripheral blood. The receptors originated from a man aged 60 to 69 with active or convalescent COVID-19.

The chain uses TRBV2 and TRBJ2-7; 12 positions match TRBD2. V dropped 3 bases and J dropped 3; count of bases not matched to a gene: 15. There are 19 residues in the CDR3. Germline V gene lookup returns CDR1 SNHLY and CDR2 FYNNEI. CDR3 coding DNA: TGTGCCAGCAGTGACCTGGGGGGGACTAGCGGGTACCCTTACTACGAGCAGTACTTC. This gives the protein CASSDLGGTSGYPYYEQYF.

With respect to this clone: Mismatch with germline at one junction end may stem from a read error. This chain joins TRBV7-3 and TRBJ1-2; tentative D call: TRBD1 (6 bases). The germline CDR1 and CDR2 sequences are SGHTA and FQGTGA. This CDR3 comprises 15 residues. The CDR3 protein is CASSVTGSTHYGYTF. The CDR3 nucleotides are TGTGCCAGCAGCGTAACAGGGAGCACACACTATGGCTACACCTTC.

The rearrangement links TRBV7-9 to TRBJ1-2; 7 nucleotides match TRBD1. V lost 0 bases to trimming and J lost 7 bases; unmatched junction nucleotides: 8. CDR3 length equals 15 residues. Germline V gene data show CDR1 as SEHNR and CDR2 as FQNEAQ (reference sequence). The CDR3 region is CASSLAGQGGGGYTF. CDR3 DNA sequence: TGTGCCAGCAGCTTAGCTGGGCAGGGGGGAGGTGGCTACACCTTC. The full variable domain, in which reference TRBV7-9 and TRBJ1-2 provide the parts outside the CDR3, is DTGVSQNPRHKITKRGQNVTFRCDPISEHNRLYWYRQTLGQGPEFLTYFQNEAQLEKSRLLSDRFSAERPKGSFSTLEIQRTEQGDSAMYLCASSLAGQGGGGYTFGSGTRLTVV.

Comment on this clone: A read error may produce the germline difference seen at one junction end. This chain uses TRBV27 with TRBJ2-6; maybe TRBD1 (6 bases). The CDR3 is made up of 15 amino acids. Per germline, CDR1 MNHEY and CDR2 SMNVEV (reference sequence). Written as DNA, the CDR3 is TGTGCCAGCAGTTACTTCATGACATCCGGGACACCCCTGGTTTTC. Protein product: CASSYFMTSGTPLVF.

The CDR3 is CASSVGQGGYEQYF. The CDR3 region has the DNA TGTGCCAGCAGCGTAGGTCAGGGTGGCTACGAGCAGTACTTC. The chain recombines TRBV9 with TRBJ2-7; a possible D gene is TRBD1 (5 bases). The ends were cut back, 0 bases at V and 3 bases at J, with 10 bases in the middle. There are 14 residues in the CDR3. Germline loops: CDR1 SGDLS, CDR2 YYNGEE.

The chain has TRBV9 and TRBJ2-1; D is possibly TRBD2 (5 bases). CDR3 length: 13 residues. V dropped 2 bases and J dropped 9 bases, with 12 bases sitting between them. CDR1 is SGDLS, CDR2 YYNGEE, per germline. CDR3 nucleotide sequence: TGTGCCAGCAGCGTGGTGTTAGGGAGTGAGCAGTTCTTC. This encodes CASSVVLGSEQFF.

The chain joins TRBV12-3 or TRBV12-4 to TRBJ1-4, with D possibly TRBD1 on 5 matching bases. Trimming cost V 2 bases and J 11 bases, with 12 bases left between them. The CDR3 contains 13 residues. The CDR3 DNA sequence: TGTGCCAGCAGTTTATCGTGGGGGGTGAAACTGTTTTTT. This sequence encodes CASSLSWGVKLFF.

This chain joins TRBV6-5 and TRBJ1-6; the match to TRBD1 covers 8 bases. The CDR3 spans 15 residues. Germline V CDR1 and CDR2: MNHEY, SVGAGI. V gave up 1 base and J gave up 15 bases; unmatched junction bases: 11. The CDR3 coding sequence is TGTGCCAGCAGTTACTTGGGGCAGGGGGCGAAGGGCCTCCACTTT. Its translation: CASSYLGQGAKGLHF.

The chain is built from TRBV7-2 and TRBJ1-2, with 7 bases fitting TRBD1. Germline CDR1 is SGHTA and CDR2 is FQGNSA. This CDR3 is 12 amino acids long. Losses at the gene ends were 5 bases for V and 7 bases for J; bases not matched to a gene: 4. CDR3 region: CASSTNRGGYTF. CDR3 coding DNA: TGTGCCAGCAGCACGAACAGGGGTGGCTACACCTTC.

The rearrangement uses TRBV10-3 and TRBJ1-3, with 10 bases matching TRBD1. The CDR3 loop spans 15 amino acids. From germline, CDR1 is ENHRY and CDR2 SYGVKD. J lost 2 bases, V lost 7 bases, and 5 bases had no gene match. CDR3 region: CAIKRTGGPGNTIYF. CDR3 nucleotides: TGTGCCATCAAGAGGACAGGGGGTCCTGGAAACACCATATATTTT.

V is TRBV6-6 and J is TRBJ2-7, with 10 bases identical to TRBD1. The length of the CDR3 is 15 residues. Per the germline V gene, CDR1 is MNHNY and CDR2 is SVGAGI (reference sequence). The trim removed 6 bases at V and 3 bases at J, leaving 8 bases unmatched. The CDR3: CASRTNWDRGYEQYF. The CDR3 DNA sequence: TGTGCCAGCAGAACGAACTGGGACAGGGGCTACGAGCAGTACTTC.

There are a few counts of this clone. The rearrangement links TRBV10-2 to TRBJ2-5, with D perhaps matching TRBD2 (6 bases). This CDR3 contains 15 residues. Trimming removed 0 bases at V and 3 bases at J, with 11 bases between. CDR1 and CDR2 from the germline V gene are WSHSY and SAAADI. CDR3 sequence: CASSESLGGKETQYF. CDR3 DNA: TGCGCCAGCAGTGAGTCATTAGGAGGGAAAGAGACCCAGTACTTC.

CDR3 protein: CASSITENTEAFF. DNA for the CDR3: TGTGCCAGCAGCATTACAGAGAACACTGAAGCTTTCTTT. The V gene is TRBV6-4, the J gene TRBJ1-1; D ambiguous. With 6 bases removed from V and 1 base from J, the gap between germline ends came to 9 bases. The CDR3 totals 13 residues. The V gene's germline CDR1 is MRHNA and CDR2 SNTAGT.

The J gene is TRBJ2-5, the V gene TRBV5-1, with TRBD1 matching over 10 bases. The CDR3 totals 14 residues. Germline V gene data show CDR1 as SGHRS and CDR2 as YFSETQ. The ends lost 4 bases at V and 5 bases at J; junction bases unmatched: 5. Here the CDR3 DNA reads TGCGCCAGCAGCAGCACGGGACAGGGGGAGACCCAGTACTTC. Translated: CASSSTGQGETQYF.

This clone was found a few times. As DNA, the CDR3 is TGTGCGACCGGACTAGCGGGAGGAACCTACGAGCAGTACTTC. Protein: CATGLAGGTYEQYF. The J gene is TRBJ2-7, the V gene TRBV28; 14 bases are shared with TRBD2. CDR1 is MDHEN and CDR2 is SYDVKM in the germline V gene. The CDR3 runs 14 residues.

J is TRBJ1-3 and V is TRBV7-6; D perhaps matches TRBD1 (6 bases). The V gene lost 8 bases and the J gene lost 0 bases, with 14 bases spanning the gap. The CDR3 length is 15 residues. In germline, CDR1 is SGHVS, CDR2 FNYEAQ. The CDR3, as DNA: TGTGCCAGCCGCGAGAGGACAGACTCTGGAAACACCATATATTTT. Its protein product is CASRERTDSGNTIYF.

The V and J genes are TRBV9 and TRBJ1-3; perhaps TRBD1 as D (6 bases). V was shortened by 2 bases and J by 0 bases, with 9 bases between the two germline ends. In germline, CDR1 is SGDLS, CDR2 YYNGEE. The CDR3 loop spans 15 amino acids. This chain's CDR3 is CASSVTGLSGNTIYF. CDR3 DNA sequence: TGTGCCAGCAGCGTTACAGGGCTCTCTGGAAACACCATATATTTT.

The chain carries TRBV7-8 and TRBJ2-5, with D perhaps matching TRBD2 (5 bases). With 7 bases removed from V and 7 bases from J, the gap between germline ends came to 19 bases. From germline, CDR1 is SGHVS and CDR2 FQNEAQ. The CDR3 covers 14 residues. The CDR3 loop is CASKRGLEGGTQYF. For the CDR3, the DNA is TGTGCCAGCAAACGAGGACTCGAAGGAGGGACCCAGTACTTC.